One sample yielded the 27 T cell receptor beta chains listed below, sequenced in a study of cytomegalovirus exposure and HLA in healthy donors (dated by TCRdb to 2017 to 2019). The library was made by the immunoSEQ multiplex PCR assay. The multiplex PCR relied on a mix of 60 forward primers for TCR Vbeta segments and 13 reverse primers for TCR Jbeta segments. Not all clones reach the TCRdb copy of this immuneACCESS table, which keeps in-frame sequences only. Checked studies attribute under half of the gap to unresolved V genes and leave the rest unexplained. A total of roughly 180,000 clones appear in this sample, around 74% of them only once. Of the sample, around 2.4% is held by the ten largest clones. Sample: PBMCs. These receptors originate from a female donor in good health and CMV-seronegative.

CDR3 region: CASRLAGGGADTQYF. DNA for the CDR3: TGTGCCAGCAGGCTAGCGGGGGGTGGGGCAGATACGCAGTATTTT. The J gene is TRBJ2-3, the V gene TRBV6-5; 11 nucleotides match TRBD2. In germline, CDR1 is MNHEY, CDR2 SVGAGI. V dropped 6 bases and J dropped 4; count of bases not matched to a gene: 6. The CDR3 is made up of 15 amino acids.

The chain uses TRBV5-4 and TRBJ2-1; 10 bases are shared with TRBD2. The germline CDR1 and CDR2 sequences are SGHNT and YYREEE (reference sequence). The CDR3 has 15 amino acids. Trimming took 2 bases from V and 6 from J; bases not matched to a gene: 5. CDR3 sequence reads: CASSLGLAAPNEQFF. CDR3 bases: TGTGCCAGCAGCTTAGGACTAGCGGCCCCCAATGAGCAGTTCTTC.

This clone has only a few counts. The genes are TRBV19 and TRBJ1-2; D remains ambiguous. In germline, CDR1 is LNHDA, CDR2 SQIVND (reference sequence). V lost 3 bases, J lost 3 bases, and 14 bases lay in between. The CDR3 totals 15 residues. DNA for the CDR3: TGTGCCAGTAGTATGGCCCGCGGGGTGGACTATGGCTACACCTTC. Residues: CASSMARGVDYGYTF.

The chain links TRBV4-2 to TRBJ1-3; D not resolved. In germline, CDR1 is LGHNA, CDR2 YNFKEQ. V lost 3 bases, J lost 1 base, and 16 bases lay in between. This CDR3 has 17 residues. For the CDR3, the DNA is TGTGCCAGCAGCCACCCCCCGACGGGAACTTCTGGAAACACCATATATTTT. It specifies CASSHPPTGTSGNTIYF.

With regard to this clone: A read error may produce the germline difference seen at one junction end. The CDR3 nucleotides are TGTGCCAGCAGTGAACGGGGGGCCAGCTCCTACGAGCAGCACTTC. It is translated as CASSERGASSYEQHF. The rearrangement joins TRBV6-1 to TRBJ2-7; tentative D call: TRBD2 (7 bases). The germline V gene has CDR1 MNHNS and CDR2 SASEGT. This CDR3 has 15 residues.

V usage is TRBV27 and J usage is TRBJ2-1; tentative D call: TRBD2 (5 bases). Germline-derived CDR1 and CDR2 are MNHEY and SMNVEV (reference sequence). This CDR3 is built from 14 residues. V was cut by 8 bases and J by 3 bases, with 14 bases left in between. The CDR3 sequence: CASRLAANYNEQFF. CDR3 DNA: TGTGCCAGCCGGCTAGCAGCTAACTACAATGAGCAGTTCTTC.

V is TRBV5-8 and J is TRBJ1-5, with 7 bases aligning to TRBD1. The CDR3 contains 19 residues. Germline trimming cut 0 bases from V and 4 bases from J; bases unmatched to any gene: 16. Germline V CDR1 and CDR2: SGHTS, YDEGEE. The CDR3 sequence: CASSLVKVTGKGTNQPQHF. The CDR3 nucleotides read TGTGCCAGCAGCTTGGTTAAAGTGACAGGGAAGGGTACTAATCAGCCCCAGCATTTT.

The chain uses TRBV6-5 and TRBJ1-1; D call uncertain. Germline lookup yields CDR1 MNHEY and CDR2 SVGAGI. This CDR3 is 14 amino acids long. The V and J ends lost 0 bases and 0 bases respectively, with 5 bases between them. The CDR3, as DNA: TGTGCCAGCAGTTACTCGAGGGTGAACACTGAAGCTTTCTTT. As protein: CASSYSRVNTEAFF.

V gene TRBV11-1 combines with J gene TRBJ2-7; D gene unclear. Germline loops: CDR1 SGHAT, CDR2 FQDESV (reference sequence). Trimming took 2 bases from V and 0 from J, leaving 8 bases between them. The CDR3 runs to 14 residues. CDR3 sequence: CASSLQRFSYEQYF. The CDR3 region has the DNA TGTGCCAGCAGCTTACAGCGCTTCTCCTACGAGCAGTACTTC. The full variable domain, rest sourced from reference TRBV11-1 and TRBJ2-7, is EAEVAQSPRYKITEKSQAVAFWCDPISGHATLYWYRQILGQGPELLVQFQDESVVDDSQLPKDRFSAERLKGVDSTLKIQPAELGDSAMYLCASSLQRFSYEQYFGPGTRLTVT.

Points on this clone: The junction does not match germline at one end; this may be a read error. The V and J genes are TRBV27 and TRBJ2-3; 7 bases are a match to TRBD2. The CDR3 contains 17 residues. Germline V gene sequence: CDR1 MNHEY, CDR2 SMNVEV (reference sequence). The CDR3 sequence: CASSPFFSGPSTDTRYF. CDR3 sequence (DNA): TGTGCCAGCAGCCCTTTTTTTAGCGGGCCCTCCACAGATACGCGGTATTTT.

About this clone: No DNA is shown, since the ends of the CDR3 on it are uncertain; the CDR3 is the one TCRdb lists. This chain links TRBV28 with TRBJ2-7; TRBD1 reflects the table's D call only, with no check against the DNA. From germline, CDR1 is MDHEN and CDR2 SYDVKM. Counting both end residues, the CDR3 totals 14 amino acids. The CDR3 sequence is CASSSSGRVYEQYF.

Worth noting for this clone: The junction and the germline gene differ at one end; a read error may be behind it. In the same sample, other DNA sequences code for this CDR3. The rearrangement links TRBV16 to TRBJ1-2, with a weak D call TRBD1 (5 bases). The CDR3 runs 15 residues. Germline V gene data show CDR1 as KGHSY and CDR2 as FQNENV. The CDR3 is CASSQSMGPNYGYTF. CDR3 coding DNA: TGTGCCAGCAGCCAATCAATGGGGCCCAACTACGGCTACACCTTC. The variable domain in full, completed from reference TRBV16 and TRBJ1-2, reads GEEVAQTPKHLVRGEGQKAKLYCAPIKGHSYVFWYQQVLKNEFKFLISFQNENVFDETGMPKERFSAKCLPNSPCSLEIQATKLEDSAVYFCASSQSMGPNYGYTFGSGTRLTVV.

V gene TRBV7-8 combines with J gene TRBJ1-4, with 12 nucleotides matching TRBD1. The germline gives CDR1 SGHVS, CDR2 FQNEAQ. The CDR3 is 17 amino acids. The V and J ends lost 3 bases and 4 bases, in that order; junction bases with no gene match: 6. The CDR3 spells CASSLGTGGVGNEKLFF. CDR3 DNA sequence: TGTGCCAGCAGCTTGGGGACAGGGGGCGTCGGTAATGAAAAACTGTTTTTT.

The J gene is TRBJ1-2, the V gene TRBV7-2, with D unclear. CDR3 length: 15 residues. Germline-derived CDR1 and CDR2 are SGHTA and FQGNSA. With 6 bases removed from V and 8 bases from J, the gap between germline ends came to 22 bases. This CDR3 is CASSSVLSGSGGYTF. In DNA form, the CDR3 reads TGTGCCAGCAGTTCGGTCCTAAGCGGGAGTGGCGGCTACACCTTC. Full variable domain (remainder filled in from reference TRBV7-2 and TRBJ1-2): GAGVSQSPSNKVTEKGKDVELRCDPISGHTALYWYRQSLGQGLEFLIYFQGNSAPDKSGLPSDRFSAERTGGSVSTLTIQRTQQEDSAVYLCASSSVLSGSGGYTFGSGTRLTVV.

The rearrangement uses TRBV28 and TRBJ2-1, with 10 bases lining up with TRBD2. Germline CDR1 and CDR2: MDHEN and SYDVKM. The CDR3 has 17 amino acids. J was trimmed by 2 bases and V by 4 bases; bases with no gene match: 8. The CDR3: CASSSPRTSGTYNEQFF. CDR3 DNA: TGTGCCAGCAGTTCCCCCCGGACTAGCGGCACCTACAATGAGCAGTTCTTC.

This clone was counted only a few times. The CDR3 reads CASSYQGQTNEKLFF. CDR3 DNA: TGTGCCAGCAGTTACCAAGGACAGACTAATGAAAAACTGTTTTTT. This rearrangement joins TRBV6-6 to TRBJ1-4, with D maybe TRBD1 (6 bases). V lost 2 bases to trimming and J lost 2 bases, with 9 bases between them. Germline V gives CDR1 MNHNY, CDR2 SVGAGI (reference sequence). The CDR3 spans 15 residues.

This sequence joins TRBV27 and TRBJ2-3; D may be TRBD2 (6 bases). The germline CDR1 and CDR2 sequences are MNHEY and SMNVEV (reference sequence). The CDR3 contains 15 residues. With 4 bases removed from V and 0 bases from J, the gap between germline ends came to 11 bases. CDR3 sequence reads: CASSSGLKSTDTQYF. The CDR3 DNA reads TGTGCCAGCAGTTCGGGACTCAAAAGCACAGATACGCAGTATTTT.

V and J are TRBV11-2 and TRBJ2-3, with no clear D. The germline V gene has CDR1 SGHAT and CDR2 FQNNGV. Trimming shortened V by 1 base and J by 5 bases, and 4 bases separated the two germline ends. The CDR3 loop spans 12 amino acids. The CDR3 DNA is TGTGCCAGCAGCTTAGTAGTAGATACGCAGTATTTT. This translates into CASSLVVDTQYF.

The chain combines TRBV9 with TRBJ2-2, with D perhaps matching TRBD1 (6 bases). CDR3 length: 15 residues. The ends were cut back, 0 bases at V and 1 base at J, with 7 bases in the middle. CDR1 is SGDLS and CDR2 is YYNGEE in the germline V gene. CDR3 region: CASSVGTENTGELFF. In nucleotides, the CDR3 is TGTGCCAGCAGCGTAGGGACAGAGAACACCGGGGAGCTGTTTTTT.

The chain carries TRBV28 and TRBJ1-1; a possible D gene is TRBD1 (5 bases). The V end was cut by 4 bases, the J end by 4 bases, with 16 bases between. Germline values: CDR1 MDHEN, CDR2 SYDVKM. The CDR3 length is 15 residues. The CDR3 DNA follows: TGTGCCAGCAGTTCGCGCGGCAGGGTGGGCACTGAAGCTTTCTTT. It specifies CASSSRGRVGTEAFF.

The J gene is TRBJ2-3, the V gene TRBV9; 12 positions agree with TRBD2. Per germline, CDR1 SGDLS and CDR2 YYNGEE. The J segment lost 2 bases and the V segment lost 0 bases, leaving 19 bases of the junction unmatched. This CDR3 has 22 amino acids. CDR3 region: CASSVEGRKGALAGGPTDTQYF. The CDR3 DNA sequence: TGTGCCAGCAGCGTAGAGGGTAGGAAGGGGGCACTAGCGGGAGGTCCCACAGATACGCAGTATTTT.

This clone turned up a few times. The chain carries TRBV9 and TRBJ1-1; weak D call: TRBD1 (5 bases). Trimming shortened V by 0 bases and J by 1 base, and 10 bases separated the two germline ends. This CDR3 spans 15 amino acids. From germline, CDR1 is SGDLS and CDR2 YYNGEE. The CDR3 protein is CASSVEGRTNTEAFF. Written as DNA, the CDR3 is TGTGCCAGCAGCGTAGAGGGGCGGACGAACACTGAAGCTTTCTTT.

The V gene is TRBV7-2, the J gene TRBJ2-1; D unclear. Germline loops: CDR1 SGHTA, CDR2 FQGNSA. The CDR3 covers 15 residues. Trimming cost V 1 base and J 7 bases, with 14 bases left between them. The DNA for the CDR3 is TGTGCCAGCAGCTTAGTAGTAGCTAGTACGAATGAGCAGTTCTTC. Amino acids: CASSLVVASTNEQFF. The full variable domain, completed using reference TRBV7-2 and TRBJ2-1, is GAGVSQSPSNKVTEKGKDVELRCDPISGHTALYWYRQSLGQGLEFLIYFQGNSAPDKSGLPSDRFSAERTGGSVSTLTIQRTQQEDSAVYLCASSLVVASTNEQFFGPGTRLTVL.

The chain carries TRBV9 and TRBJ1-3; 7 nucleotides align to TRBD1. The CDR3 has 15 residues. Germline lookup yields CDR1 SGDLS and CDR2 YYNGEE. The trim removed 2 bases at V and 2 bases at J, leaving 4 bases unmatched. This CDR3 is CASSVLTGTGNTIYF. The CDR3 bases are TGTGCCAGCAGCGTGCTGACAGGGACTGGAAACACCATATATTTT.

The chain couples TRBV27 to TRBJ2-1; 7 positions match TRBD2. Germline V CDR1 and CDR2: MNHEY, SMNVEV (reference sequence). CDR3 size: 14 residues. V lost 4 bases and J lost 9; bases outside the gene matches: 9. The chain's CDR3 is CASSSPGLVSEQFF. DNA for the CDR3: TGTGCCAGCAGTTCCCCTGGACTAGTCAGTGAGCAGTTCTTC.

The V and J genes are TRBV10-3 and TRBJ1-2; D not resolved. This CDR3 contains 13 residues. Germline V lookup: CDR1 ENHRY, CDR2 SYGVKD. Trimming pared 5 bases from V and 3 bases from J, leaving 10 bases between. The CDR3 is CAISIAGYYGYTF. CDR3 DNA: TGTGCCATCAGTATAGCGGGGTACTATGGCTACACCTTC.

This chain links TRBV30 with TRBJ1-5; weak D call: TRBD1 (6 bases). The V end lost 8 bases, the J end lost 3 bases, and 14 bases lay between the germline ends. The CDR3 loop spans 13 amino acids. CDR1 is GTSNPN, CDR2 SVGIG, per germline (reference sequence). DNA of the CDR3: TGTGCCGGATCGACAGGTCCCAATCAGCCCCAGCATTTT. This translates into CAGSTGPNQPQHF.